This TCR beta chain was sequenced for a study of blood T cell repertoires in COVID-19. Per the authors' pipeline: From reference gene primer amplification, estimates of nucleated cell counts were derived. TCRdb's table, derived via immunoSEQ multiplex PCR, lists solely in-frame clones and lacks some. That table gives V, J and clone size, and the DNA gave D and trimming. The profile shows approximately 140,000 clones, roughly 90% of them singletons. V lost 6 bases, J lost 4 bases, and 14 bases stayed unmatched. Germline loops: CDR1 SGDLS, CDR2 YYNGEE. The CDR3 length is 19 residues. This sequence joins TRBV9 and TRBJ2-1; TRBD2 agrees at 15 bases. The sequence was collected from a man between 65 and 85 years old with active COVID-19. The sequencing sample was made of peripheral blood. Here the CDR3 DNA reads TGTGCCAGCACCCCAGGGACCGGGACTAGCGGGAGGAGATACAATGAGCAGTTCTTC. This sequence encodes CASTPGTGTSGRRYNEQFF.